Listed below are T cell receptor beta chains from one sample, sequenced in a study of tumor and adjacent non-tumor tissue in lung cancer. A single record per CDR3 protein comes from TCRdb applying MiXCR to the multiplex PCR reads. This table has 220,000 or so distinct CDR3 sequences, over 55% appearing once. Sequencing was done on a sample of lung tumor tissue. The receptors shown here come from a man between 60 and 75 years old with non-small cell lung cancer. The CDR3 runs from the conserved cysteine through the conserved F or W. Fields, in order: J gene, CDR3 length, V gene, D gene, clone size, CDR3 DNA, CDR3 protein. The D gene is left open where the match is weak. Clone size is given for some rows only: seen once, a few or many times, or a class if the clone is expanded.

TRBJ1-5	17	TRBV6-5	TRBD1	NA	TGTGCCACCAGTAAGACAGGGGGCGCATTCCATGATCAGCCCCAGCATTTT	CATSKTGGAFHDQPQHF
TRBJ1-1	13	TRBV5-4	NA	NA	TGTGCCAGCAGTATCGAGGGGGGCACTGAAGCTTTCTTT	CASSIEGGTEAFF
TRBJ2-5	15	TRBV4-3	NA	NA	TGCGCCAGCAGCCCAGGCAGCCGACCCGGGGAGACCCAGTACTTC	CASSPGSRPGETQYF
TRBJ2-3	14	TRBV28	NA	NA	TGTGCCAGCAGTCTAGGGGGGAGCACAGATACGCAGTATTTT	CASSLGGSTDTQYF
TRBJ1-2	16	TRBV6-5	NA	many	TGTGCCACCGTGGGGGGAAGAGTGGGCCCCACGGGTGGCTACACCTTC	CATVGGRVGPTGGYTF
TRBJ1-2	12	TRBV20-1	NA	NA	TGCAGTGCTAGAGCTAGCAGCAATGGCAACACCTTC	CSARASSNGNTF
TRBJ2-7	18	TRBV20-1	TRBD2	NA	TGCAGTGCCTCCAAGCGGGCTAGCGGGAGTCTGGTGGTCCACGGGCAGTACTTC	CSASKRASGSLVVHGQYF
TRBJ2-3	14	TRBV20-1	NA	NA	TGCAGTGCTAAAGCAGCCCTTAGCACAGATACGCAGTATTTT	CSAKAALSTDTQYF
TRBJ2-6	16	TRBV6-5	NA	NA	TGTGCCAGCAGGCCTTCGGGGAGCTCTGGGACCAACGTCCTGACTTTC	CASRPSGSSGTNVLTF
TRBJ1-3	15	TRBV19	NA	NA	TGTACCAGTAGTAAAATACTAAGGCCTGGAAACACCATATATTTT	CTSSKILRPGNTIYF
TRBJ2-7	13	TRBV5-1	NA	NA	TGCGCCAGCAGCTTGGTTCAGGGGGGCGAGCAGTACTTC	CASSLVQGGEQYF
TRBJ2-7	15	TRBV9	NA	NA	TGTGCCAGCAGCGAAACCGGGTTAAGTTCCTACGAGCAGTACTTC	CASSETGLSSYEQYF
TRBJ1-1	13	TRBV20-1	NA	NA	TGCAGTGCTCTAGCCGGGAAGAACACAGAAGCTTTCTTT	CSALAGKNTEAFF
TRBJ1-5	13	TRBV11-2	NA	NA	TGTGTCAGCGGCTTAGATCAGGGTCAGCCCCAGCATTTT	CVSGLDQGQPQHF
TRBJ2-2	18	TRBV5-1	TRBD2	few	TGCGCCAGCAGCCGGCGTCGGGTAGCGGGGGAATACACCGGGGAGCTGTTTTTT	CASSRRRVAGEYTGELFF
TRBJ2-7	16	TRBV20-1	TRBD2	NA	TGCAGTGCTAGAGCTAGCGGGAGGGCCATCACGGGCGACCAGTACTTC	CSARASGRAITGDQYF
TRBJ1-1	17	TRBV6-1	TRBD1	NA	TGTGCCAGCAGTGGGAGGATTTTGGGACAGACGAACACTGAAGCTTTCTTT	CASSGRILGQTNTEAFF
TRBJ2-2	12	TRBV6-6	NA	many	TGTGCCAGCAGTTACTCGACCGGGGAGCTGTTTTTT	CASSYSTGELFF
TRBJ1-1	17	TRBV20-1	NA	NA	TGCAGTGCTTCTTACCGGGGCCAGTGGAAGGGGAACACTGAAGCTTTCTTT	CSASYRGQWKGNTEAFF
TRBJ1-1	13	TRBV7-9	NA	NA	TGTGCCAGCAGCGGGGACCGGAACACTGCAGCTTTCTTT	CASSGDRNTAAFF
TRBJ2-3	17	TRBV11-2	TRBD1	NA	TGTGCCTGCACCGTAACCCGGACAGGGGCTAGCACAGATACGAAGTATTTT	CACTVTRTGASTDTKYF
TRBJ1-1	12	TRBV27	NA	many	TGTGCCAGCAGTTCCCAGAGTTACGAAGCTTTCTTT	CASSSQSYEAFF
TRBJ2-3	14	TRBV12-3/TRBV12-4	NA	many	TGTGCCAGCGGGGGTACCTCCGCCGCGGATACGCAGTATTTT	CASGGTSAADTQYF
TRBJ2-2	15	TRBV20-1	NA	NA	TGCAGTGCTAGATTTCGCGGAGCGAACACCGGGGAGCTGTTTTTT	CSARFRGANTGELFF
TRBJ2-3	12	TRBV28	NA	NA	TGTGCCAGCAGTTTACGGGTAGATACGCAGTATTTT	CASSLRVDTQYF